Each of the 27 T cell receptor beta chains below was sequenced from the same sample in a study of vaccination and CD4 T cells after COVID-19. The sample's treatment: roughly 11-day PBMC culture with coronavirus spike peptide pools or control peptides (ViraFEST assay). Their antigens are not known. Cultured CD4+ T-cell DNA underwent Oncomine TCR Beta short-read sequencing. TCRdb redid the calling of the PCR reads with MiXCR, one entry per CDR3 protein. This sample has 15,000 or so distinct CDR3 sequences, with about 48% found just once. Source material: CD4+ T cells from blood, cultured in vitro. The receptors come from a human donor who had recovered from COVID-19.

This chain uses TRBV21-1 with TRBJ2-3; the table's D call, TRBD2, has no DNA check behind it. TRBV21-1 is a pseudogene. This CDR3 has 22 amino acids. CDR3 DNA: TGTGCCAGCAGCACACCGGGACTAGAGGGCCGTAGCCATTCAACTAGCACAGATACGCAGTATTTT. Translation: CASSTPGLEGRSHSTSTDTQYF.

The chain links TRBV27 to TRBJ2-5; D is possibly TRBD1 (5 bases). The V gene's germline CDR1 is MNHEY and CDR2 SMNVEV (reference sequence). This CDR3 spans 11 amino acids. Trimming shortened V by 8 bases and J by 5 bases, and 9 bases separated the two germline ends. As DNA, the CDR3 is TGTGCCAGCCGTACAGGCGAGACCCAGTACTTC. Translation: CASRTGETQYF.

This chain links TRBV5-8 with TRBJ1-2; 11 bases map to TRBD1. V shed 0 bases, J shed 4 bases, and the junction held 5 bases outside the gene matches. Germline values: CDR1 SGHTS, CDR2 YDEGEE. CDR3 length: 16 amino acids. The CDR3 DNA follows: TGTGCCAGCAGCTTGGTTACCGGGACAGGGGGCTATGGCTACACCTTC. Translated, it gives CASSLVTGTGGYGYTF.

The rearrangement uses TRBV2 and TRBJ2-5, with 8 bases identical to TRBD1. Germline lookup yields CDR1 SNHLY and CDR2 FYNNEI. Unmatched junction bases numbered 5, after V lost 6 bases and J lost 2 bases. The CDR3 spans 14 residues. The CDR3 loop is CASRAGTGQETQYF. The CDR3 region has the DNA TGTGCCAGCAGGGCCGGGACAGGACAAGAGACCCAGTACTTC.

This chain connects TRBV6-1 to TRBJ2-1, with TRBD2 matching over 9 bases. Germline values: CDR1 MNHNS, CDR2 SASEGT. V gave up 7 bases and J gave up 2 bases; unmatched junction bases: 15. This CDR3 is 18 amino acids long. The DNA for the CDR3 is TGTGCCAGCACCCAGCGGACCTTAGCGGGAGTCACCTACAATGAGCAGTTCTTC. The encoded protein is CASTQRTLAGVTYNEQFF.

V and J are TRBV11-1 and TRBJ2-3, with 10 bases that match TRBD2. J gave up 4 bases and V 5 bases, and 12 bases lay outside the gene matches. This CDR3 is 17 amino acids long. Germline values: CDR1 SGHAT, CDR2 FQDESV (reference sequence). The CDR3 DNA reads TGTGCCAGCAGCGGCGGGACTAGCGTTACCCCCCCAGATACGCAGTATTTT. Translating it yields CASSGGTSVTPPDTQYF.

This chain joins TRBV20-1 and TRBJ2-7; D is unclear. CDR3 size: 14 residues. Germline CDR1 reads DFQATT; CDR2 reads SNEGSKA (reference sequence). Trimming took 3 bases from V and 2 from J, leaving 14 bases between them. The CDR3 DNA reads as TGCAGTGCTAGCGGCCCTTCTCGTCCCTACGAGCAGTACTTC. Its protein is CSASGPSRPYEQYF.

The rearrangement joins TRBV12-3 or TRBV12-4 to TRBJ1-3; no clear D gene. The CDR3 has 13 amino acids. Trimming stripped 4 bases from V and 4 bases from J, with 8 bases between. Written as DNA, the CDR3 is TGTGCCAGCAGTTCCCCCCTAGGAAACACCATATATTTT. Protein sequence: CASSSPLGNTIYF.

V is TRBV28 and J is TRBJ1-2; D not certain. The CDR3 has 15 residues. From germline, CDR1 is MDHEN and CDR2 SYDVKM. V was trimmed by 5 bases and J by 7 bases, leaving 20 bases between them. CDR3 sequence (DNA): TGTGCCAGCAGTGCTACTCATGGAAGGAGGAGTGGCTACACCTTC. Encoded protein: CASSATHGRRSGYTF.

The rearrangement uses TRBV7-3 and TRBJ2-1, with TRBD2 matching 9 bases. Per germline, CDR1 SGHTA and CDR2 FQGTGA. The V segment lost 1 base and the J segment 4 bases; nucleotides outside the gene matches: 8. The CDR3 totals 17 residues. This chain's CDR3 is CASSLIAGAGGYNEQFF. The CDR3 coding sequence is TGTGCCAGCAGCTTAATCGCGGGGGCGGGAGGGTACAATGAGCAGTTCTTC.

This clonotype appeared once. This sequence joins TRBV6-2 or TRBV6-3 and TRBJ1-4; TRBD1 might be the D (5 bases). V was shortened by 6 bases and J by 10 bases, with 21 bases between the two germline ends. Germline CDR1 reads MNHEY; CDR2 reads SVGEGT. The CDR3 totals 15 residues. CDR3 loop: CASSPRGDGRRKLFF. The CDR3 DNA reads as TGTGCCAGCAGCCCGCGAGGGGACGGGCGGAGAAAACTGTTTTTT.

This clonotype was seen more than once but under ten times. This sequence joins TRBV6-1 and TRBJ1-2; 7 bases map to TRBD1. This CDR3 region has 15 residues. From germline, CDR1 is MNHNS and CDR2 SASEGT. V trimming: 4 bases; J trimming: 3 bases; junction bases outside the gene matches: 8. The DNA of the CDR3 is TGTGCCAGCAGTGTCAGGGTTCAGGGGGACTATGGCTACACCTTC. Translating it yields CASSVRVQGDYGYTF.

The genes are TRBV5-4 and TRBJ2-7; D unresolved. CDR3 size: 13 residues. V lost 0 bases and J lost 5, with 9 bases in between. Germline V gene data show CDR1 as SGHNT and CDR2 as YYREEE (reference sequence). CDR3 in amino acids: CASSLVAENEQYF. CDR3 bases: TGTGCCAGCAGCTTGGTCGCGGAAAACGAGCAGTACTTC.

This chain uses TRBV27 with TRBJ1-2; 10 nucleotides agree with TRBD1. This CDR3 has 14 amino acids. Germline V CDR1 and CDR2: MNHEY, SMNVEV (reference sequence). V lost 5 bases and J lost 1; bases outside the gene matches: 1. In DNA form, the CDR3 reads TGTGCCAGCAGTCGGACAGGGGGTAACTATGGCTACACCTTC. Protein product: CASSRTGGNYGYTF.

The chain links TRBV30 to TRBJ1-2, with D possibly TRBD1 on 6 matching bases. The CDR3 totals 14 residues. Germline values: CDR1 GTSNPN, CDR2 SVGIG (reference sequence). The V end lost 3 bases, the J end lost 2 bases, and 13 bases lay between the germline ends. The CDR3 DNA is TGTGCCTGGAGGGGGGACACAGGGAACTATGGCTACACCTTC. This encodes CAWRGDTGNYGYTF.

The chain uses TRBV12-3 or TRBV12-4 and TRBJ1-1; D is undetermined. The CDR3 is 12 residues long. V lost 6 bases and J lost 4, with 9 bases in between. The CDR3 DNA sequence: TGTGCCAGCAGCGGTATTGGCACTGAAGCTTTCTTT. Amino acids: CASSGIGTEAFF.

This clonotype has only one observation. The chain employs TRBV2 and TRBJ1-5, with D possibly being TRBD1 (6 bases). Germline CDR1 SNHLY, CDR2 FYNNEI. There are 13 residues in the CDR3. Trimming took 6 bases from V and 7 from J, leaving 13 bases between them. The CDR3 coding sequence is TGTGCCAGCAGCGGGACTGGGGGCCAGCCCCAGCATTTT. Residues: CASSGTGGQPQHF.

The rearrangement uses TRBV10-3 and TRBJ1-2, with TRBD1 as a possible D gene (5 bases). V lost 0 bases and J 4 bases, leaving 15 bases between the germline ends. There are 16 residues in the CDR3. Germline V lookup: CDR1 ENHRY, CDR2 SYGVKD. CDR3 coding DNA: TGTGCCATCAGTGAGTCAGAATACGGTGGGGGCTATGGCTACACCTTC. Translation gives CAISESEYGGGYGYTF.

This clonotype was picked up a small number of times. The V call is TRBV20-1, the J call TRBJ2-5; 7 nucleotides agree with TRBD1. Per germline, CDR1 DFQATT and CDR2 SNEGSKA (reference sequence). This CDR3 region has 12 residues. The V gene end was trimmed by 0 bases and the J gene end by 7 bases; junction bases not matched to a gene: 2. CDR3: CSAREGQLTQYF. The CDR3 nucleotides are TGCAGTGCTAGAGAGGGACAGTTGACCCAGTACTTC.

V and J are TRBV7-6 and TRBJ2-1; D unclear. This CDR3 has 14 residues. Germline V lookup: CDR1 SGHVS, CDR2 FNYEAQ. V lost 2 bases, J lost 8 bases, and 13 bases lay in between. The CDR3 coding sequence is TGTGCCAGCAGCTTATGGGTCGACTCGGATGAGCAGTTCTTC. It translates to CASSLWVDSDEQFF.

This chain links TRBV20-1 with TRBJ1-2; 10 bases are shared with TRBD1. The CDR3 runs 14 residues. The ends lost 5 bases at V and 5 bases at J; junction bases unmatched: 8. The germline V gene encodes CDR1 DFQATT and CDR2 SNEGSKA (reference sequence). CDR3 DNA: TGCAGTGCTTCCCCTGAGGACAGGGGGTATGGCTACACCTTC. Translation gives CSASPEDRGYGYTF.

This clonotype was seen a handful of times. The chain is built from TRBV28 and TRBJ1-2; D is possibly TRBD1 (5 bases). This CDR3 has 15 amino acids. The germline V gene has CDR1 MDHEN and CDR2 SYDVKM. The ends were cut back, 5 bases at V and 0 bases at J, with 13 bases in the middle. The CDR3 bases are TGTGCCAGCAGTCTAACAGGCGAATCTAACTATGGCTACACCTTC. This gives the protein CASSLTGESNYGYTF.

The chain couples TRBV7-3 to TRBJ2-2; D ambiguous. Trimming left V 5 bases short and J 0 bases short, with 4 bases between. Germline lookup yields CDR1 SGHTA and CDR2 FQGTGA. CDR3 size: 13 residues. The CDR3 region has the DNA TGTGCCAGCAGCCCAACGAACACCGGGGAGCTGTTTTTT. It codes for CASSPTNTGELFF. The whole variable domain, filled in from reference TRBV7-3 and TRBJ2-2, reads GAGVSQTPSNKVTEKGKYVELRCDPISGHTALYWYRQSLGQGPEFLIYFQGTGAADDSGLPNDRFFAVRPEGSVSTLKIQRTERGDSAVYLCASSPTNTGELFFGEGSRLTVL.

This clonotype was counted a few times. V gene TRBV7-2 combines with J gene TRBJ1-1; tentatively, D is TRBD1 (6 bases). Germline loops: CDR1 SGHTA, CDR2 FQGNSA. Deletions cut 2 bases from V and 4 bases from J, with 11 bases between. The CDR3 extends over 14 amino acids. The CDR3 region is CASSLLQGTTEAFF. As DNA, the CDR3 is TGTGCCAGCAGCTTACTGCAGGGGACCACTGAAGCTTTCTTT.

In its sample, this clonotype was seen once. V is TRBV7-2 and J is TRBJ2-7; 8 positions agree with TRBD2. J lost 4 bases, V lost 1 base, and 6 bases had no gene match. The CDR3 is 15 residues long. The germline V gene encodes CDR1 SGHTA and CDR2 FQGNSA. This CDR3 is CASSLGGLGMYEQYF. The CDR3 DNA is TGTGCCAGCAGCTTAGGGGGACTAGGGATGTACGAGCAGTACTTC.

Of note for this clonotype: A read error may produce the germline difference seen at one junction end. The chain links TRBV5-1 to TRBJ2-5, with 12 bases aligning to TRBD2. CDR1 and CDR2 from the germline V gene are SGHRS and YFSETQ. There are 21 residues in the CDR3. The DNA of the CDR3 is TGCGCCAGCAGCTTGGTCGGCCCGGGGCCTAGCGGGAGGGCCGGGGGAGAGACCCAGTACTTT. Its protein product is CASSLVGPGPSGRAGGETQYF.

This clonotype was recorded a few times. The CDR3 DNA sequence: TGCAGTGCTAGAGGTTCGACAGGGAATCAGCCCCAGCATTTT. Translation: CSARGSTGNQPQHF. This chain uses TRBV20-1 with TRBJ1-5, with 7 bases identical to TRBD1. The germline CDR1 and CDR2 sequences are DFQATT and SNEGSKA (reference sequence). The CDR3 is 14 amino acids. With 1 base clipped from V and 4 bases from J, the junction kept 4 bases outside the gene matches.